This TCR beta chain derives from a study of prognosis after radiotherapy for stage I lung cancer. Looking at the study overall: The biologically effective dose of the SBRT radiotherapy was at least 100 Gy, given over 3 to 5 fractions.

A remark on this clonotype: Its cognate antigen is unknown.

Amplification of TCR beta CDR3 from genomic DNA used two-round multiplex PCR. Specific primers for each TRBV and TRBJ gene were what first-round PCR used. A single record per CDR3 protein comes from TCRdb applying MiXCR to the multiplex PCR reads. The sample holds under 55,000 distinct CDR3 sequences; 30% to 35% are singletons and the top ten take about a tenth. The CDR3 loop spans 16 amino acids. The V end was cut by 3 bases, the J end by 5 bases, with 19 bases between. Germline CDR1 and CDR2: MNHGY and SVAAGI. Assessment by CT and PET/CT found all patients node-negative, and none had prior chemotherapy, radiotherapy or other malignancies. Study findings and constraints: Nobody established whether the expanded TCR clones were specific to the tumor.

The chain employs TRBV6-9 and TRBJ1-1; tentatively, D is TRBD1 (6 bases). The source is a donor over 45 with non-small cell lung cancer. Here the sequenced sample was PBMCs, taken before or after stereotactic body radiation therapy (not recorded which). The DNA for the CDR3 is TGTGCCAGCAGTTACTCGAACCAGGTTAGGGGGACTGAAGCTTTCTTT. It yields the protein CASSYSNQVRGTEAFF.